The 21 T cell receptor beta chains in this list originate from one sample, sequenced in a study of T-cell reconstitution after alpha-beta-depleted transplantation in children. The TCRbeta library was prepared with unique molecular identifiers. Via MiXCR, TCRdb re-called the PCR reads, giving one row per CDR3 protein. The sample has fewer than 550,000 distinct CDR3 sequences, under 20% seen once; the top ten hold around 28%. The sequences come from PBMCs, mostly from graft donor cells, collected 360 days after TCRalphabeta/CD19-depleted stem cell transplant. All receptors derive from a boy less than two years old who had a stem cell transplant for Wiskott-Aldrich syndrome, so the T cells may come from the graft donor.

In its sample, this clonotype was seen a few times. V usage is TRBV4-1 and J usage is TRBJ1-1, with D unclear. This CDR3 region has 10 residues. Germline V gene sequence: CDR1 MGHRA, CDR2 YSYEKL. The germline V and J ends were trimmed by 4 bases and 11 bases, with 8 bases remaining between them. CDR3 amino acids: CASSLPRAFF. In nucleotides, the CDR3 is TGCGCCAGCAGCCTTCCGAGGGCTTTCTTT.

The chain employs TRBV20-1 and TRBJ1-1, with a weak D call TRBD1 (5 bases). The germline V and J ends were trimmed by 3 bases and 2 bases, with 10 bases remaining between them. The CDR3 has 13 amino acids. Germline V gene data show CDR1 as DFQATT and CDR2 as SNEGSKA (reference sequence). The CDR3 loop is CSASPQANTEAFF. The DNA of the CDR3 is TGCAGTGCTAGTCCACAGGCAAACACTGAAGCTTTCTTT.

This clonotype was seen a handful of times. The rearrangement joins TRBV7-8 to TRBJ2-7, with a weak D call TRBD2 (7 bases). CDR1 SGHVS and CDR2 FQNEAQ come from the germline V gene. The CDR3 is 15 residues long. Trimming took 1 base from V and 2 from J, leaving 12 bases between them. This chain's CDR3 is CASSLEGGRAYEQYF. CDR3 sequence (DNA): TGTGCCAGCAGCTTAGAGGGGGGGAGGGCCTACGAGCAGTACTTC.

In its sample, this clonotype was seen a few times. The chain is built from TRBV27 and TRBJ1-2, with D possibly matching TRBD1 (6 bases). The V gene's germline CDR1 is MNHEY and CDR2 SMNVEV (reference sequence). This CDR3 has 15 amino acids. Trimming left V 5 bases short and J 4 bases short, with 17 bases between. CDR3 DNA: TGTGCCAGCAGTCGTGGGGGGCGGGGGATCTATGGCTACACCTTC. Its translation is CASSRGGRGIYGYTF.

Concerning this clonotype: At one boundary the junction diverges from the germline segment, which might be a read error. This rearrangement joins TRBV5-4 to TRBJ2-7, with 7 bases that match TRBD1. Per germline, CDR1 SGHNT and CDR2 YYREEE (reference sequence). This CDR3 comprises 14 residues. The CDR3: CASSPTGNSYEQCF. DNA of the CDR3: TGTGCCAGCAGCCCGACAGGGAATTCCTACGAGCAGTGCTTC.

Only a few counts were recorded for this clonotype. This rearrangement joins TRBV30 to TRBJ2-2; 7 nucleotides match TRBD2. The CDR3 spans 13 residues. The V gene's germline CDR1 is GTSNPN and CDR2 SVGIG (reference sequence). Trimming removed 3 bases from V and 6 bases from J; junction bases left unmatched: 4. In nucleotides, the CDR3 is TGTGCCTGGAGCCGTGGACTAGCCGGGGAGCTGTTTTTT. Translated: CAWSRGLAGELFF.

J is TRBJ2-5 and V is TRBV7-2, with a possible D match to TRBD1 (7 bases). Germline CDR1 and CDR2: SGHTA and FQGNSA. The ends were cut back, 1 base at V and 7 bases at J, with 16 bases in the middle. The CDR3 spans 15 residues. CDR3 nucleotides: TGTGCCAGCAGCTTAGAATGGGGGGACAGATGGACCCAGTACTTC. Protein sequence: CASSLEWGDRWTQYF.

The J gene is TRBJ2-1, the V gene TRBV30, with 8 bases fitting TRBD2. Germline values: CDR1 GTSNPN, CDR2 SVGIG (reference sequence). V trimming: 0 bases; J trimming: 8 bases; junction bases outside the gene matches: 9. The CDR3 length is 15 residues. For the CDR3, the DNA is TGTGCCTGGAGTGTGAAAGCGGGGGCGCGCGATGAGCAGTTCTTC. Amino acid sequence: CAWSVKAGARDEQFF.

This clonotype was seen more than once but under ten times. The CDR3 bases are TGTGCCAGCAGCTTTTCCAAGGGAGCCTACGAGCAGTACTTC. The encoded protein is CASSFSKGAYEQYF. This sequence joins TRBV7-9 and TRBJ2-7; possible D gene TRBD2, 5 bases. The CDR3 loop spans 14 amino acids. V lost 3 bases and J lost 2, with 11 bases in between. Germline values: CDR1 SEHNR, CDR2 FQNEAQ (reference sequence).

The chain recombines TRBV29-1 with TRBJ2-3, with D tentatively TRBD1 (6 bases). V shed 5 bases and J shed 2 bases, with 14 bases lying between them. Germline V gene lookup returns CDR1 SQVTM and CDR2 ANQGSEA. The CDR3 spans 14 residues. CDR3 amino acids: CSVKGVDNTDTQYF. CDR3 in DNA: TGCAGCGTTAAGGGGGTAGACAACACAGATACGCAGTATTTT.

This clonotype was counted a few times. This chain links TRBV9 with TRBJ2-3, with 7 bases fitting TRBD2. The CDR3 has 14 residues. V trimming: 0 bases; J trimming: 2 bases; junction bases outside the gene matches: 0. CDR1 is SGDLS and CDR2 is YYNGEE in the germline V gene. The CDR3 DNA reads TGTGCCAGCAGCGTAGAGCGGGACACAGATACGCAGTATTTT. This encodes CASSVERDTDTQYF.

This clonotype came up many times. The chain employs TRBV29-1 and TRBJ2-7; 9 bases align to TRBD2. The CDR3 contains 15 residues. V lost 2 bases, J lost 5 bases, and 10 bases stayed unmatched. The V gene's germline CDR1 is SQVTM and CDR2 ANQGSEA. The CDR3 nucleotides are TGCAGCGTTGAACAAAACCCCAGCGGGAGGAACGAGCAGTACTTC. Amino acid sequence: CSVEQNPSGRNEQYF.

This clonotype was detected only a few times. The rearrangement joins TRBV20-1 to TRBJ2-7; D tentatively reads TRBD1 or TRBD2 (5 bases each). Deletions cut 2 bases from V and 2 bases from J, with 16 bases between. Per the germline V gene, CDR1 is DFQATT and CDR2 is SNEGSKA (reference sequence). The CDR3 runs to 15 residues. CDR3 in amino acids: CSARPPGREPYEQYF. Here the CDR3 DNA reads TGCAGTGCTAGACCCCCTGGCAGGGAGCCCTACGAGCAGTACTTC.

There are a few counts of this clonotype. The V and J genes are TRBV20-1 and TRBJ1-2, with 7 bases that match TRBD1. V shed 2 bases, J shed 8 bases, and the junction held 8 bases outside the gene matches. Germline lookup yields CDR1 DFQATT and CDR2 SNEGSKA (reference sequence). The CDR3 totals 13 residues. CDR3 DNA sequence: TGCAGTGCTAGAATAGACAGGGAGGGCGGCTACACCTTC. As protein: CSARIDREGGYTF.

This clonotype was picked up a small number of times. The chain links TRBV7-9 to TRBJ2-2; D is undetermined. CDR3 length: 11 residues. The V and J ends lost 8 bases and 6 bases respectively, with 7 bases between them. Germline-derived CDR1 and CDR2 are SEHNR and FQNEAQ (reference sequence). The CDR3 bases are TGTGCCAGCGCCCCATCCGGGGAGCTGTTTTTT. This sequence encodes CASAPSGELFF.

The chain combines TRBV18 with TRBJ1-1; D gene uncertain. Germline V gene lookup returns CDR1 KGHSH and CDR2 LQKENI. This CDR3 is built from 12 residues. The V gene lost 4 bases and the J gene lost 11 bases, with 14 bases spanning the gap. Written as DNA, the CDR3 is TGTGCCAGCTCACAAGGAGGAAGAGGGGCTTTCTTT. This encodes CASSQGGRGAFF.

The chain has TRBV18 and TRBJ2-5; D might be TRBD2 (6 bases). This CDR3 spans 14 amino acids. The germline gives CDR1 KGHSH, CDR2 LQKENI. The V gene lost 3 bases and the J gene lost 5 bases, with 13 bases spanning the gap. CDR3 bases: TGTGCCAGCTCACCTCTGAGGACTAAGGAGACCCAGTACTTC. Amino acids: CASSPLRTKETQYF.

This clonotype was seen a single time. The rearrangement uses TRBV15 and TRBJ2-6, with 10 bases aligning to TRBD2. This CDR3 spans 19 amino acids. Germline V gene sequence: CDR1 LNHNV, CDR2 YYDKDF (reference sequence). The V gene end was trimmed by 5 bases and the J gene end by 4 bases; junction bases not matched to a gene: 14. CDR3 DNA: TGTGCCACCAGCTCCTCATGGGCTAGCGGGAGATCCGGGGCCAACGTCCTGACTTTC. Translating it yields CATSSSWASGRSGANVLTF.

This clonotype was observed a handful of times. V and J are TRBV12-3 or TRBV12-4 and TRBJ2-1; 8 bases are shared with TRBD2. This CDR3 has 18 residues. Germline trimming cut 1 base from V and 3 bases from J; bases unmatched to any gene: 11. Here the CDR3 reads CASSLGAGVDAHYNEQFF. CDR3 in DNA: TGTGCCAGCAGTTTAGGAGCGGGAGTTGACGCCCACTACAATGAGCAGTTCTTC.

This clonotype showed up just a few times. The chain is built from TRBV4-1 and TRBJ2-6; maybe TRBD1 (5 bases). Germline V lookup: CDR1 MGHRA, CDR2 YSYEKL. The V gene lost 1 base and the J gene lost 0 bases, with 7 bases spanning the gap. The length of the CDR3 is 16 residues. CDR3 sequence reads: CASSQGQRSGANVLTF. The CDR3 coding sequence is TGCGCCAGCAGCCAAGGACAGCGCTCTGGGGCCAACGTCCTGACTTTC.

V is TRBV2 and J is TRBJ2-5; the match to TRBD2 covers 8 bases. CDR1 and CDR2 (germline): SNHLY, FYNNEI. This CDR3 is built from 13 residues. V lost 7 bases and J lost 4; bases outside the gene matches: 5. The CDR3 loop reads CASMRGLGETQYF. The CDR3 DNA is TGTGCCAGCATGAGGGGACTAGGAGAGACCCAGTACTTC. The full variable domain, its missing parts supplied by reference TRBV2 and TRBJ2-5, is EPEVTQTPSHQVTQMGQEVILRCVPISNHLYFYWYRQILGQKVEFLVSFYNNEISEKSEIFDDQFSVERPDGSNFTLKIRSTKLEDSAMYFCASMRGLGETQYFGPGTRLLVL.